The T cell receptor (beta chain) under discussion was sequenced for a study of blood T cells in healthy people across ages. Donation came from healthy Caucasian individuals in Russia who were aged 6 to 90. Using a J-beta primer mix together with a sample-barcoded 5' primer, a second PCR was run for 7 to 11 cycles. MiXCR, applied by TCRdb to the 5' RACE reads, yields one record per CDR3 protein. The sample holds approximately 810,000 distinct CDR3 sequences; around 34% are singletons and the top ten take 13%. The material sequenced was blood. This TCR was sampled from a man younger than 35 in good health.

CDR3 amino acids: CASSPRNEGNSPLHF. The CDR3, as DNA: TGTGCCAGCAGCCCGCGAAACGAAGGGAATTCACCCCTCCACTTT. This chain links TRBV5-5 with TRBJ1-6; D uncertain. The germline V gene has CDR1 SGHKS and CDR2 YYEKEE (reference sequence). With 4 bases removed from V and 7 bases from J, the gap between germline ends came to 15 bases. This CDR3 has 15 amino acids.